This T cell receptor (beta chain) is from a study of OX40 agonist ivuxolimab in advanced cancers. Libraries were prepared by immunoSEQ multiplex PCR; TCRdb keeps only in-frame clonotypes and omits some of them. The data show tens of thousands of clones, with over 75% seen just once and 1.5% to 2% held by the top ten. This CDR3 contains 15 residues. Germline CDR1 is MNHEY and CDR2 is SMNVEV (reference sequence). Trimming took 5 bases from V and 2 from J; bases not matched to a gene: 9. The genes are TRBV27 and TRBJ2-7; 7 bases map to TRBD2. This sequence originates from an adult with an advanced solid tumor such as melanoma, head and neck, liver or kidney cancer. Sequenced material: CD4+ or CD8+ T cells sorted from blood, taken in a trial of the OX40 agonist ivuxolimab. The CDR3 loop reads CASSRKRETPYEQYF. The CDR3 bases are TGTGCCAGCAGTCGAAAGCGGGAAACCCCCTACGAGCAGTACTTC.